Described below is a single T cell receptor beta chain sequence and its context. The antigen is unknown. These data belong to a study of spatial heterogeneity in lung cancer. Study-level background: The count of detected beta-chain sequences consistently exceeded that of alpha-chain sequences.

TCRdb re-derived calls from the 5' RACE reads in MiXCR, one entry per CDR3 protein. In the table there are roughly 12,000 distinct CDR3 sequences, roughly 15% of which are singletons. Deletions cut 7 bases from V and 0 bases from J, with 10 bases between. The CDR3 has 12 residues. From germline, CDR1 is SQVTM and CDR2 ANQGSEA. Time point denoted: sample taken at primary tumor resection. The donors comprised some 78 untreated early-stage non-small cell lung cancer patients. Whole RNA was taken from tumor, nontumor lung or frozen PBMC; it was then sequenced unsorted. Study results and limitations: The study found that ubiquitous and regional expanded TCR counts tracked ubiquitous and regional nonsynonymous mutations, respectively. Tumoral mutation counts were tracked by counts of expanded intratumoral alpha and beta TCRs.

The V and J genes are TRBV29-1 and TRBJ2-7; the D is unclear. The material was lung tumor tissue, obtained at surgery. The sequence came from a male donor with early-stage non-small cell lung cancer. This CDR3 reads CSARVSSYEQYF. CDR3 nucleotides: TGCAGCGCCCGGGTGAGCTCCTACGAGCAGTACTTC.